This T cell receptor beta chain was sequenced for a study of cytomegalovirus exposure and HLA in healthy donors. Study-level findings and limits: Associated with cytomegalovirus, according to the listing, were 164 TCR beta chains. Most sequenced TCRs were rare (though some public TCRs occurred in many donors). Three CMV-associated chains proved CMV antigen-specific in vitro.

Libraries were prepared by immunoSEQ multiplex PCR; TCRdb keeps only in-frame clonotypes and omits some of them. Here the sample spans tens of thousands of clones, just under 95% being singletons. As to this clone: The antigen is not known.

The donors were part of the validation cohort of more than 90 subjects. That cohort was separate from the first cohort, which comprised 550 to 750 subjects. This TCR was sampled from a woman aged 18-30 years in good health and CMV-seropositive. Source material: PBMCs.

CDR3 amino acids: CASSFGAGVQYF. The DNA of the CDR3 is TGTGCCAGCAGCTTTGGGGCAGGGGTTCAGTACTTC. The V gene is TRBV11-2, the J gene TRBJ2-7; D possibly corresponds to TRBD1 (6 bases). The germline V and J ends were trimmed by 3 bases and 10 bases, with 13 bases remaining between them. The CDR3 runs to 12 residues. The germline V gene encodes CDR1 SGHAT and CDR2 FQNNGV.